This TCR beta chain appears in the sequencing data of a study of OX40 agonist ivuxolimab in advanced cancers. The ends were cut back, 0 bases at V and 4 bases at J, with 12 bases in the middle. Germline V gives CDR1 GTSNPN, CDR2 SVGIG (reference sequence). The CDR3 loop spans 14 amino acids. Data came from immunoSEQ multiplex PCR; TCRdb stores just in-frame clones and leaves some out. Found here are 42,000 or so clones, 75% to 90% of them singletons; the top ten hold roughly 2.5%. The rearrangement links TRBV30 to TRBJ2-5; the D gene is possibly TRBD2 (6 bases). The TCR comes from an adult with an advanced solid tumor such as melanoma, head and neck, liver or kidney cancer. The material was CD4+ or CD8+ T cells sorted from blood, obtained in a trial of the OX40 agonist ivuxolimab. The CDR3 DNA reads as TGTGCCTGGAGTGTAGTTAGGGGAGGAGAGACCCAGTACTTC. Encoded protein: CAWSVVRGGETQYF.